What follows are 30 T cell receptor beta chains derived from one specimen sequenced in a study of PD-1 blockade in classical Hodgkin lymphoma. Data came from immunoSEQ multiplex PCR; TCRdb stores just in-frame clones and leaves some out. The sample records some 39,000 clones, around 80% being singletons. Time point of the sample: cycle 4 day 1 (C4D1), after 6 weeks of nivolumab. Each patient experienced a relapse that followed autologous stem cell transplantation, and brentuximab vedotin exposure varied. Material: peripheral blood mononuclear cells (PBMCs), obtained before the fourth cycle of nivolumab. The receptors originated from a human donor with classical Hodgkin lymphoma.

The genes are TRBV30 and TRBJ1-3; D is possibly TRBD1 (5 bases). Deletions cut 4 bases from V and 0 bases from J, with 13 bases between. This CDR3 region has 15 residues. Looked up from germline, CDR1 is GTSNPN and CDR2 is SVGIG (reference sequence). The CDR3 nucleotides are TGTGCCTGGACCACGGGACTCATCTCTGGAAACACCATATATTTT. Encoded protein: CAWTTGLISGNTIYF.

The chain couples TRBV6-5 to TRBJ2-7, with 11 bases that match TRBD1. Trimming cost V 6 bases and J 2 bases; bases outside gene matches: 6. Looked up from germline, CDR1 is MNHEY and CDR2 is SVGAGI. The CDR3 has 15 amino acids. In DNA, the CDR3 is TGTGCCAGCAGACTCGGGACAGGGGGTCCCTACGAGCAGTACTTC. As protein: CASRLGTGGPYEQYF.

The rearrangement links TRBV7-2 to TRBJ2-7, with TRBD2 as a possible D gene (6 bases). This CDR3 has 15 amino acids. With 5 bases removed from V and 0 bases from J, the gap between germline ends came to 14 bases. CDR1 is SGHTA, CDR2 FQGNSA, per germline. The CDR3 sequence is CASSPGAGNSYEQYF. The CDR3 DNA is TGTGCCAGCAGCCCGGGCGCGGGGAACTCCTACGAGCAGTACTTC.

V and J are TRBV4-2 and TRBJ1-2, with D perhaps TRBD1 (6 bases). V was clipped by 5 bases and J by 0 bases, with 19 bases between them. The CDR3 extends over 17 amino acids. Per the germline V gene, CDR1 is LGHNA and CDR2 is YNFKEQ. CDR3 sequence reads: CASSTFRGAGANYGYTF. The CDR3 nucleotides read TGTGCCAGCAGCACTTTCCGGGGTGCAGGGGCTAACTATGGCTACACCTTC.

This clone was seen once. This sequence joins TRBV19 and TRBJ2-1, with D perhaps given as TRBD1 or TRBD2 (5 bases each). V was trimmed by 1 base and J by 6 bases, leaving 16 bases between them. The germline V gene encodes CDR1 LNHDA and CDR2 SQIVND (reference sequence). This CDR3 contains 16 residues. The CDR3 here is CASSIGGAAKGNEQFF. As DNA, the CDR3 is TGTGCCAGTAGTATAGGAGGGGCCGCAAAAGGCAATGAGCAGTTCTTC.

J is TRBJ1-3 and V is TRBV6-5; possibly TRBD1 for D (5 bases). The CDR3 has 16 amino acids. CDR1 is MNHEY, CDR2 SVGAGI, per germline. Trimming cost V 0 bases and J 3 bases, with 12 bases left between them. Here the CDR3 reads CASSYSVQQVGNTIYF. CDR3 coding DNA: TGTGCCAGCAGTTACTCGGTCCAACAGGTTGGAAACACCATATATTTT.

The CDR3 sequence is CASSLDPTTAGYEQYF. In DNA form, the CDR3 reads TGTGCCAGCAGCTTAGACCCGACGACAGCGGGCTACGAGCAGTACTTC. V is TRBV11-3 and J is TRBJ2-7; weak D call: TRBD2 (6 bases). CDR3 length equals 16 residues. V gave up 0 bases and J gave up 3 bases, with 15 bases separating them. CDR1 is SGHNT, CDR2 YENEEA, per germline.

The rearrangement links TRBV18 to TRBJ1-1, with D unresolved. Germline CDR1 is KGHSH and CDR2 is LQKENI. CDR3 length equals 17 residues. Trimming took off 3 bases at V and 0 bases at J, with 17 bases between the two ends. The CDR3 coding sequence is TGTGCCAGCTCACCTAAAAACCCCTCCGGAATGAACACTGAAGCTTTCTTT. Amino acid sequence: CASSPKNPSGMNTEAFF.

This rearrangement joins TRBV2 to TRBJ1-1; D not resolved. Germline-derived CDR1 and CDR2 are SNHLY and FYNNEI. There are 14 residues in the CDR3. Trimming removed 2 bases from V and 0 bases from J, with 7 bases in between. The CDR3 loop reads CASSERQMNTEAFF. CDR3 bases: TGTGCCAGCAGTGAAAGGCAGATGAACACTGAAGCTTTCTTT. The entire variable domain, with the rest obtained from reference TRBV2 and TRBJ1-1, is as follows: EPEVTQTPSHQVTQMGQEVILRCVPISNHLYFYWYRQILGQKVEFLVSFYNNEISEKSEIFDDQFSVERPDGSNFTLKIRSTKLEDSAMYFCASSERQMNTEAFFGQGTRLTVV.

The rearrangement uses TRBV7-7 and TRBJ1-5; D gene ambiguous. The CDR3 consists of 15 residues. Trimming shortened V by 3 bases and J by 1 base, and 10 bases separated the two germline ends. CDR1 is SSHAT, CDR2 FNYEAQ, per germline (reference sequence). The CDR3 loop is CASSLGGRSNQPQHF. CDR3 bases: TGTGCCAGCAGCTTGGGAGGAAGGAGCAATCAGCCCCAGCATTTT. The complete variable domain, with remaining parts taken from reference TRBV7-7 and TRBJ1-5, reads GAGVSQSPRYKVTKRGQDVTLRCDPISSHATLYWYQQALGQGPEFLTYFNYEAQPDKSGLPSDRFSAERPEGSISTLTIQRTEQRDSAMYRCASSLGGRSNQPQHFGDGTRLSIL.

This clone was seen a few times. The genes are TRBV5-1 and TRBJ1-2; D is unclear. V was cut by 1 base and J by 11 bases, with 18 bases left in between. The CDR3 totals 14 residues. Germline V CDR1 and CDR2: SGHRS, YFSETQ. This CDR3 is CASSLRVSDSRYTF. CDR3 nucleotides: TGCGCCAGCAGCTTGAGGGTTTCCGACTCGCGTTACACCTTC.

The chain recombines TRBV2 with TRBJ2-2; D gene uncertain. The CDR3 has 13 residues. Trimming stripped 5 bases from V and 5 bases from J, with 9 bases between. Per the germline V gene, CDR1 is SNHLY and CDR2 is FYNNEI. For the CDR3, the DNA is TGTGCCAGCAGTCCCCGAATAACCGGGGAGCTGTTTTTT. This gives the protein CASSPRITGELFF.

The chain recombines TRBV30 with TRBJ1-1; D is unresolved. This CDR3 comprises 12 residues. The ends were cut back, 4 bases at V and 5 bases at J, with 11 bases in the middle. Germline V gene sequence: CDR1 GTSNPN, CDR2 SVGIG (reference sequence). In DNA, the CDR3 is TGTGCCTGGAACGGACTGGGGACTGAAGCTTTCTTT. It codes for CAWNGLGTEAFF.

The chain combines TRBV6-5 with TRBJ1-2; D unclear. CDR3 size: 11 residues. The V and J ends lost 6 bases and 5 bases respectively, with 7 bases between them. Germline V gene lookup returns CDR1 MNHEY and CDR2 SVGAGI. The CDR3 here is CASSGRYGYTF. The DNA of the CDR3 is TGTGCCAGCAGCGGACGGTATGGCTACACCTTC.

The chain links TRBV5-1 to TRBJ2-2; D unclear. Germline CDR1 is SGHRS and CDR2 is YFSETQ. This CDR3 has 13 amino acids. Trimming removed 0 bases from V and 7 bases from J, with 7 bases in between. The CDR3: CASSLDWGGELFF. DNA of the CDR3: TGCGCCAGCAGCTTGGATTGGGGCGGGGAGCTGTTTTTT.

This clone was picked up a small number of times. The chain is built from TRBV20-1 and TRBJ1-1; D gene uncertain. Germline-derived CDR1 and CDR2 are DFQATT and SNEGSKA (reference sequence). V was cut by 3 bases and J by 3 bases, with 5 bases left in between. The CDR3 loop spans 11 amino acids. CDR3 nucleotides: TGCAGTGCTAGCCCGGACACTGAAGCTTTCTTT. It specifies CSASPDTEAFF.

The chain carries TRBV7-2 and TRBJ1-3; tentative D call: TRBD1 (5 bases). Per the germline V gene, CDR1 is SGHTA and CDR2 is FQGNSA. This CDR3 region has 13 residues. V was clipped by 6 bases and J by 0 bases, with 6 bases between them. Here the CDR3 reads CASSTGSGNTIYF. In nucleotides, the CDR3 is TGTGCCAGCAGTACAGGCTCTGGAAACACCATATATTTT.

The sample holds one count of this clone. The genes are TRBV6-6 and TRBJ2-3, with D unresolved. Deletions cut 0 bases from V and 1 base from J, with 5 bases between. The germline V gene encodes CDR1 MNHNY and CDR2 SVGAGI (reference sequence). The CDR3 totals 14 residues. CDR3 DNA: TGTGCCAGCAGTTACTCGTCAGGCACAGATACGCAGTATTTT. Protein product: CASSYSSGTDTQYF.

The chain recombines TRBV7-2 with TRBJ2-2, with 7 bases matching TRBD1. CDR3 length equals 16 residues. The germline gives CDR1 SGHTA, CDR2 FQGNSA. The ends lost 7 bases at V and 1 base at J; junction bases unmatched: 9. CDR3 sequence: CASTLQGQLNTGELFF. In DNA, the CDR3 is TGTGCCAGCACCCTACAGGGACAGTTGAACACCGGGGAGCTGTTTTTT. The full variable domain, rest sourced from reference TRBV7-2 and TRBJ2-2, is GAGVSQSPSNKVTEKGKDVELRCDPISGHTALYWYRQSLGQGLEFLIYFQGNSAPDKSGLPSDRFSAERTGGSVSTLTIQRTQQEDSAVYLCASTLQGQLNTGELFFGEGSRLTVL.

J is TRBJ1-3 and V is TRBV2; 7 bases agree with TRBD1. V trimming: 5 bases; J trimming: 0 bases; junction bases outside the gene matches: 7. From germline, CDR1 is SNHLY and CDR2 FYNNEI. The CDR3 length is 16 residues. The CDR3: CASSITGVFSGNTIYF. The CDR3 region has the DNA TGTGCCAGCAGTATAACAGGGGTTTTCTCTGGAAACACCATATATTTT.

CDR3 loop: CASSWTGPGDTEAFF. The CDR3, as DNA: TGTGCCAGCAGCTGGACAGGGCCCGGGGACACTGAAGCTTTCTTT. The rearrangement links TRBV5-6 to TRBJ1-1; TRBD1 aligns across 8 bases. J was trimmed by 3 bases and V by 3 bases; bases with no gene match: 7. This CDR3 spans 15 amino acids. The germline V gene encodes CDR1 SGHDT and CDR2 YYEEEE.

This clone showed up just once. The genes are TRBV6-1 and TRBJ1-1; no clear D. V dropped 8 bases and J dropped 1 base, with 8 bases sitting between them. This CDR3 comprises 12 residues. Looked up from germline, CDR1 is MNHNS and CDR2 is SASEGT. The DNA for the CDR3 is TGTGCCAGCCGTCTGGCGAACACTGAAGCTTTCTTT. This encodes CASRLANTEAFF.

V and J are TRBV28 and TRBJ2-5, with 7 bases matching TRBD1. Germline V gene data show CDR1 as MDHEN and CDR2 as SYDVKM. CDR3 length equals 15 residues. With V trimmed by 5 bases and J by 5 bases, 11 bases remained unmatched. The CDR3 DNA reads TGTGCCAGCAGTCCCCAGACAGGGCCGAGGGAGACCCAGTACTTC. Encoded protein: CASSPQTGPRETQYF.

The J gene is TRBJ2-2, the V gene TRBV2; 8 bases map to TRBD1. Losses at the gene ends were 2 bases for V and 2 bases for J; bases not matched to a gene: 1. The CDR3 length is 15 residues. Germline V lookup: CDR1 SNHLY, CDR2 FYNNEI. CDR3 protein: CASSEQGANTGELFF. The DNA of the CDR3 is TGTGCCAGCAGTGAACAGGGGGCTAACACCGGGGAGCTGTTTTTT.

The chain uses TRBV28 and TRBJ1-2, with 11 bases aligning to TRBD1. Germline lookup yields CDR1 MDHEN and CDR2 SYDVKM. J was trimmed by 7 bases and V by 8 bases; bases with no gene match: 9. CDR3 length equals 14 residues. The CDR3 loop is CASGSGQGASGYTF. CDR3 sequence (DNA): TGTGCCAGCGGGTCCGGACAGGGGGCGAGTGGCTACACCTTC.

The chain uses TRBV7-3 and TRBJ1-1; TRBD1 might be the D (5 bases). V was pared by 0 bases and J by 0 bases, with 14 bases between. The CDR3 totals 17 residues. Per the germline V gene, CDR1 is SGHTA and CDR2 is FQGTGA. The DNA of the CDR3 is TGTGCCAGCAGCTTAACGGCTGGACACCGCATGAACACTGAAGCTTTCTTT. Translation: CASSLTAGHRMNTEAFF.

CDR3 amino acids: CASSQRDSGNTIYF. The CDR3 DNA reads as TGTGCCAGCTCACAACGGGACTCCGGAAACACCATATATTTT. This sequence joins TRBV18 and TRBJ1-3; D perhaps matches TRBD1 (5 bases). The germline V and J ends were trimmed by 4 bases and 4 bases, with 11 bases remaining between them. This CDR3 has 14 residues. The germline CDR1 and CDR2 sequences are KGHSH and LQKENI.

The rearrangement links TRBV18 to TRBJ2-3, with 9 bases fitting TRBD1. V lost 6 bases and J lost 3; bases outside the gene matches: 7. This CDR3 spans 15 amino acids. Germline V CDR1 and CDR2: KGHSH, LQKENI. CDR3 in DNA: TGTGCCAGCTCGGCCGGGACAGGGTTTACAGATACGCAGTATTTT. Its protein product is CASSAGTGFTDTQYF.

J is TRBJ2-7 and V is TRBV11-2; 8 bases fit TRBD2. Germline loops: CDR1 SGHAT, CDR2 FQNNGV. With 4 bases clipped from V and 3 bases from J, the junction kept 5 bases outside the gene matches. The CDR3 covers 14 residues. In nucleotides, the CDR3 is TGTGCCAGCAGCTCGCGGGGGGAATTCTACGAGCAGTACTTC. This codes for CASSSRGEFYEQYF.

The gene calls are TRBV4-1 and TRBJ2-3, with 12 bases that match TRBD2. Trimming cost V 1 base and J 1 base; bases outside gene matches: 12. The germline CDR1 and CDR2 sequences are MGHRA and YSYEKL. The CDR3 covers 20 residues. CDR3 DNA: TGCGCCAGCAGCCAAGGAATTGTACTAGCGGGGGGACCCCGCACAGATACGCAGTATTTT. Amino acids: CASSQGIVLAGGPRTDTQYF.